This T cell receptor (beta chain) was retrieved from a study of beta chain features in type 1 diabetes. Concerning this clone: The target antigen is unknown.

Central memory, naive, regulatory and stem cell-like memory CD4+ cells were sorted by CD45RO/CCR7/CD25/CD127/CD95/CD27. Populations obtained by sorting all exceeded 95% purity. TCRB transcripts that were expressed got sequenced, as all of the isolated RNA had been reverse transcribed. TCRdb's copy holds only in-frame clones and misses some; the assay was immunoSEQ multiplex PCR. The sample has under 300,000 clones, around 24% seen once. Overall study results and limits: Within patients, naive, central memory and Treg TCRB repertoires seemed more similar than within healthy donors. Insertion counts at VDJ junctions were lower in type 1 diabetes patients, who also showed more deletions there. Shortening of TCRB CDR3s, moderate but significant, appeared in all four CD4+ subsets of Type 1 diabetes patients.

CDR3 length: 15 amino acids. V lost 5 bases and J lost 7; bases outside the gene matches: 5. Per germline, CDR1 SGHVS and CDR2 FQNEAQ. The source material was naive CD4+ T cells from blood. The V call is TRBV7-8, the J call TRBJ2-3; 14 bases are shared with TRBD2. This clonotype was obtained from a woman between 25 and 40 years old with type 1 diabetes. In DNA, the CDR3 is TGTGCCAGCAGCATCGGGACTAGCGGGAGTTATACGCAGTATTTT. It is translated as CASSIGTSGSYTQYF.